The T cell receptor (beta chain) under discussion was sequenced for a study of blood T cell repertoires in COVID-19. Study-level background: Nucleic acid was either cDNA or gDNA, and it came from T cells, B-cell-depleted T cells, or PBMCs.

V shed 7 bases and J shed 0 bases, with 9 bases lying between them. In germline, CDR1 is SGHVS, CDR2 FNYEAQ. The CDR3 consists of 13 residues. The table came from immunoSEQ multiplex PCR; TCRdb's copy has only in-frame clones and leaves some out. The table has just over 650,000 clones, more than 80% seen once. Source material: peripheral blood. V and J are TRBV7-6 and TRBJ1-1, with no clear D. This TCR derives from a woman aged 18-29 years with acute or convalescent COVID-19. CDR3 sequence (DNA): TGTGCCAGCACACGCGAGGTGAACACTGAAGCTTTCTTT. Amino acid sequence: CASTREVNTEAFF.